The subject of this entry is one TCR beta chain. Its antigen is not yet known. No base qualities exist here, and no much larger clone lies one base off it. The library was made by the immunoSEQ multiplex PCR assay. Each sample had some 94,000 TCR templates assayed by the deep sequencing platform. Genomic DNA extracted from sorted T cells was used for TCRbeta CDR3 sequencing. The study's processing was this. Clonal analysis of TCRbeta CDR3 data was done in the R programming language. Alloreactive CD4+ and CD8+ clones were defined by comparing unstimulated samples with post-reaction CFSE-low samples. Regulatory or non-regulatory origin was assigned to alloreactive CD4+ clones by matching of sequences to sorted unstimulated Treg and non-Treg repertoires. Sourced from immuneACCESS, this table was stored by TCRdb with only in-frame sequences that have V and J called. A share of the clones is absent; for the studies checked, an unresolved V gene accounts for under half, and the remainder has no known explanation. The DNA gave D and trimming, while V, J and clone size come from that table. The sample table shows 100,000 or so clones, and 92% are seen once. The ten largest clonotypes hold 0.55% to 0.95% of the sample.

This specimen belongs to a study of siplizumab effects on memory and regulatory T cells (dated by TCRdb to about 2019). Looking at the study overall: The study examined how the anti-CD2 antibody siplizumab affects alloreactive T-cell subsets in allogeneic mixed lymphocyte reactions built from human PBMCs. Results and caveats for the whole study, not just this receptor: Whether proliferating Tregs from siplizumab cultures actually had suppressive function was not functionally confirmed. Unstimulated naive T cells appeared more diverse than memory T cells, and naive cells seemed to contribute substantially to the alloresponse. Siplizumab significantly reduced the cumulative frequency of alloreactive sequences traceable to unstimulated CD4+ memory T cells. Because sequences below about 10^-5 frequency were poorly captured, only a minor fraction of alloreactive clones could be mapped to unstimulated subsets. Of the alloreactive CD4+ clones that could be mapped, the Treg-derived share averaged roughly 73% with siplizumab compared with around 27% in control reactions. For roughly 80-97% of proliferating CD4+ or CD8+ clones, no naive or memory phenotype could be assigned.

The trim is 5 bases for V and 0 bases for J, with a gap of 20 bases between the germline ends. From the cysteine up to the phenylalanine, the CDR3 has a length of 19 residues. Only the CDR3 part of the read is kept: 57 bases, read in frame from the first base. Sorted unstimulated T cells and proliferating T cells recovered from mixed lymphocyte reactions were subjected to TCRbeta CDR3 sequencing. Fresh whole blood from around 11 HLA-typed healthy donors was used to isolate PBMCs. Unstimulated CD4+ regulatory T cells were FACS-sorted to map the origin of alloreactive clones. Sequenced material: Tregs sorted from blood. The rearrangement joined TRBV23-1 to TRBJ2-6; the D call could be TRBD1 or TRBD2, with each sharing 7 bases. TRBV23-1 is placed among ORFs of uncertain function. The receptor comes from a human donor in good health. The CDR3 protein sequence reads: CASSKQGTKNPSGANVLTF. The base sequence is TGCGCCAGCAGTAAACAGGGGACTAAGAACCCCTCTGGGGCCAACGTCCTGACTTTC.